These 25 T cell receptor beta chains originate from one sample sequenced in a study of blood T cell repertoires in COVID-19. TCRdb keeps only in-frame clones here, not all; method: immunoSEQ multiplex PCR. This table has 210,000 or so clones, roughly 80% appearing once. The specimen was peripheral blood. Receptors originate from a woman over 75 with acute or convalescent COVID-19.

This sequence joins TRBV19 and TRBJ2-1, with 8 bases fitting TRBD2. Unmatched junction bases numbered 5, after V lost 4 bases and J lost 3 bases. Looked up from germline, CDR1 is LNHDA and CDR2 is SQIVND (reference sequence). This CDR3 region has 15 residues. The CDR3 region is CASSNRGGLYNEQFF. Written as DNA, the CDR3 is TGTGCCAGTAGTAACCGGGGGGGCCTCTACAATGAGCAGTTCTTC.

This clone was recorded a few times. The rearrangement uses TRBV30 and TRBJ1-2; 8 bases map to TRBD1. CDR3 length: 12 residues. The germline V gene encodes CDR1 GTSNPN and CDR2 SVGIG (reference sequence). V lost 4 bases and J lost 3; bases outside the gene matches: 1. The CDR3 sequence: CAWTTGDYGYTF. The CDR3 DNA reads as TGTGCCTGGACGACAGGGGACTATGGCTACACCTTC.

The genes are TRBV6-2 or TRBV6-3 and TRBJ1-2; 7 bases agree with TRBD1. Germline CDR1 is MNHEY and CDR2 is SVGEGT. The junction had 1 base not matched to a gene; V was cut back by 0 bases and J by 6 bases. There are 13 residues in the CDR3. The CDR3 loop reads CASSYSTGHGYTF. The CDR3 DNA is TGTGCCAGCAGTTACTCGACAGGGCATGGCTACACCTTC.

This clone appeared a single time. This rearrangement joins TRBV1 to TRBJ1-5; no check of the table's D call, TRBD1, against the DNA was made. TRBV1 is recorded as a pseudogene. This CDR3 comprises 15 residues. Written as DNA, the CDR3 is TGCACCAGCAGCCAACCCGGGACAGGGTATCAGCCCCAGCATTTT. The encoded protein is CTSSQPGTGYQPQHF.

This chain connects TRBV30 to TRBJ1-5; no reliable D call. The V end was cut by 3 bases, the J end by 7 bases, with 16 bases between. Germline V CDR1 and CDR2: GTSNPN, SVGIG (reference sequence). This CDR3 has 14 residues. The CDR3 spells CAWSGGSGVQPQHF. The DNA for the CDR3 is TGTGCCTGGAGCGGAGGGTCCGGGGTACAGCCCCAGCATTTT.

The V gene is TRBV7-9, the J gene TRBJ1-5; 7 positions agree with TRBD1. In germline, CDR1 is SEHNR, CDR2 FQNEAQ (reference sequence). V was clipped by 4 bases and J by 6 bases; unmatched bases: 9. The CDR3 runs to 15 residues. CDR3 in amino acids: CASSSGQDQFQPQHF. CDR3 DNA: TGTGCCAGCAGCTCAGGACAGGATCAATTTCAGCCCCAGCATTTT.

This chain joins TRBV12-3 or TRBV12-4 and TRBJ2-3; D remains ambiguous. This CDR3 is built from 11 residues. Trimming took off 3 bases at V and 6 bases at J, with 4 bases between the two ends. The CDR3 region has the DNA TGTGCCAGCAGTTTCGCGGATACGCAGTATTTT. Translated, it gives CASSFADTQYF.

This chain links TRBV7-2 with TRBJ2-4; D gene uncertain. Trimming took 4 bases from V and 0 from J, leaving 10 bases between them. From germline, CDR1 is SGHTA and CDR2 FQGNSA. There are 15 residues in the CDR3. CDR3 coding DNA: TGTGCCAGCAGCTCCCCCCCGGTAGCCAAAAACATTCAGTACTTC. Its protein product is CASSSPPVAKNIQYF.

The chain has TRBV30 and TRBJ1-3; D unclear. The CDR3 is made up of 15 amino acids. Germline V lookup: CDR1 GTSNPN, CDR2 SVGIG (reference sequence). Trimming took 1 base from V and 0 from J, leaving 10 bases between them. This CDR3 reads CAWSAEASSGNTIYF. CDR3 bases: TGTGCCTGGAGTGCTGAAGCGAGCTCTGGAAACACCATATATTTT.

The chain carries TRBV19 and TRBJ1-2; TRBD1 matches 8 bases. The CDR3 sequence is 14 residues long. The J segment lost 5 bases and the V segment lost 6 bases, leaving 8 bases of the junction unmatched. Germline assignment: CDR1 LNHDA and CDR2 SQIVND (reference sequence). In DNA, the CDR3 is TGTGCCAGTAGCCCGGGACAGGAACCTTATGGCTACACCTTC. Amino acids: CASSPGQEPYGYTF.

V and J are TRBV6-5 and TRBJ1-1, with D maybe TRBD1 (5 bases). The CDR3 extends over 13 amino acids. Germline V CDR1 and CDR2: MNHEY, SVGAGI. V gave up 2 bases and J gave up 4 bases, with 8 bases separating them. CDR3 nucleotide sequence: TGTGCCAGCAGTTACCTAGGGGCCACTGAAGCTTTCTTT. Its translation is CASSYLGATEAFF.

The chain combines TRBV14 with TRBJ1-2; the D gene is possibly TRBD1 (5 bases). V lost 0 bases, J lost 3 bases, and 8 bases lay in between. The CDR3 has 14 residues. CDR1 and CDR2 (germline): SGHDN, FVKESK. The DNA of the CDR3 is TGTGCCAGCAGCCAAGACAGGGCCCACTATGGCTACACCTTC. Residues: CASSQDRAHYGYTF.

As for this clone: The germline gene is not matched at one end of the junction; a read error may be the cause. The CDR3 DNA is TGTGCCAGCAGTTACCTCAGGGGGAACTCTGAAGCTTTCTTT. It translates to CASSYLRGNSEAFF. V gene TRBV6-2 or TRBV6-3 combines with J gene TRBJ1-1; 7 bases align to TRBD1. The germline V gene has CDR1 MNHEY and CDR2 SVGEGT. The CDR3 length is 14 residues.

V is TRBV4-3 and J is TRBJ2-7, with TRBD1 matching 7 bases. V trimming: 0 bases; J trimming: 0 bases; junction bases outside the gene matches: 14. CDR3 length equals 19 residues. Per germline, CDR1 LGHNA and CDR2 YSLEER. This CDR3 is CASSQDLGARGKASYEQYF. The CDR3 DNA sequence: TGCGCCAGCAGCCAAGATCTAGGGGCCAGGGGGAAAGCCTCCTACGAGCAGTACTTC.

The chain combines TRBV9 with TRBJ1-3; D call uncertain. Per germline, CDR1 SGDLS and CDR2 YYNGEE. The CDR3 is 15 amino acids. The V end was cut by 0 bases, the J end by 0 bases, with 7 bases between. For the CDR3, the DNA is TGTGCCAGCAGCGTAGGAGGCACCTCTGGAAACACCATATATTTT. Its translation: CASSVGGTSGNTIYF.

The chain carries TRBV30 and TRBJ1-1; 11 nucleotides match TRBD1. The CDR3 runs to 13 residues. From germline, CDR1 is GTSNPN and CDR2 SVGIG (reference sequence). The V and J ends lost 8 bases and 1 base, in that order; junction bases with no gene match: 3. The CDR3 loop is CAGDRGRNTEAFF. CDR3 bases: TGTGCCGGGGACAGGGGGAGGAACACTGAAGCTTTCTTT.

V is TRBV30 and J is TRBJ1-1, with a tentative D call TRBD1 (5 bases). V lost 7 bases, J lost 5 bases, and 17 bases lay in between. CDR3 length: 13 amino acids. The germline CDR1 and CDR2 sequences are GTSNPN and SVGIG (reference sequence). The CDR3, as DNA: TGTGCCTTATTGGGACTCCAGAGGACTGAAGCTTTCTTT. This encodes CALLGLQRTEAFF.

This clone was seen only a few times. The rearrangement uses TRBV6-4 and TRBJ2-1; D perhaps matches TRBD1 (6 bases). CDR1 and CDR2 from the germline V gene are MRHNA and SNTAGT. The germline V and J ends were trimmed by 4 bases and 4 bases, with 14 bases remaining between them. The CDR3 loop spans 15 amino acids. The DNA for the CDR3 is TGTGCCAGCAGTGTGTCTCAGGGGATATACAATGAGCAGTTCTTC. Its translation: CASSVSQGIYNEQFF.

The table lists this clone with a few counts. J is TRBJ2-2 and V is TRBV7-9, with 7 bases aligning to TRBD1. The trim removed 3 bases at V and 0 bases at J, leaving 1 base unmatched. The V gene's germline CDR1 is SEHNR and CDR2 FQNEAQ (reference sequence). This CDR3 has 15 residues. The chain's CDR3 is CASSFGQANTGELFF. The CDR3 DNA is TGTGCCAGCAGCTTTGGACAGGCGAACACCGGGGAGCTGTTTTTT.

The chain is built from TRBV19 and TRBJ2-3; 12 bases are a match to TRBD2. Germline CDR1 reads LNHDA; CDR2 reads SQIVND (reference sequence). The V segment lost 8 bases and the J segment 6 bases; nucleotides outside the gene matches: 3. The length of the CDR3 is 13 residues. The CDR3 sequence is CASRGLAGDTQYF. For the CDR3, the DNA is TGTGCCAGTCGAGGACTAGCGGGGGATACGCAGTATTTT.

The CDR3 region has the DNA TGTGCCAGCAGCTTAGCGCCGGCAGGGGGGCATGGCTACACCTTC. Translating it yields CASSLAPAGGHGYTF. This chain uses TRBV7-9 with TRBJ1-2; 7 bases line up with TRBD1. The CDR3 is 15 residues long. V gave up 0 bases and J gave up 6 bases; unmatched junction bases: 7. Germline V gene lookup returns CDR1 SEHNR and CDR2 FQNEAQ (reference sequence).

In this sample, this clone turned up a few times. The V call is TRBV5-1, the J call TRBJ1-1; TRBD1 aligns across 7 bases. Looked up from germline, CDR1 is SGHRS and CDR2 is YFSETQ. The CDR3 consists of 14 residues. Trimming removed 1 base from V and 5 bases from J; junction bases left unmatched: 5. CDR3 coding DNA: TGCGCCAGCAGCTTGACAGGGGTAGAAACTGAAGCTTTCTTT. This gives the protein CASSLTGVETEAFF.

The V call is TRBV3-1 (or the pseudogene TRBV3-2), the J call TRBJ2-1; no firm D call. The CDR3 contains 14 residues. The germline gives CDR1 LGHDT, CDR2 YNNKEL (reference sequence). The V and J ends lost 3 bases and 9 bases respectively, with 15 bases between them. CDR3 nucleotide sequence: TGTGCCAGCAGCCAGCCCCCACGGGTAGCTGAGCAGTTCTTC. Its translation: CASSQPPRVAEQFF.

CDR3 DNA: TGTGCCAGCACCCCCCGGGGGAAAAACTATGGCTACACCTTC. Its protein product is CASTPRGKNYGYTF. The chain couples TRBV6-5 to TRBJ1-2; tentatively, D is TRBD1 (5 bases). The V and J ends lost 7 bases and 2 bases respectively, with 14 bases between them. Germline assignment: CDR1 MNHEY and CDR2 SVGAGI. The CDR3 contains 14 residues.

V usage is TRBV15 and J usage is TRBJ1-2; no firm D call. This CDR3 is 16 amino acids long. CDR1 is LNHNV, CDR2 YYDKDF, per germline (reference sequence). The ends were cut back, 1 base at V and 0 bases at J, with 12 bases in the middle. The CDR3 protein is CATSRGGKEANYGYTF. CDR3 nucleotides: TGTGCCACCAGCAGAGGAGGGAAGGAGGCTAACTATGGCTACACCTTC.